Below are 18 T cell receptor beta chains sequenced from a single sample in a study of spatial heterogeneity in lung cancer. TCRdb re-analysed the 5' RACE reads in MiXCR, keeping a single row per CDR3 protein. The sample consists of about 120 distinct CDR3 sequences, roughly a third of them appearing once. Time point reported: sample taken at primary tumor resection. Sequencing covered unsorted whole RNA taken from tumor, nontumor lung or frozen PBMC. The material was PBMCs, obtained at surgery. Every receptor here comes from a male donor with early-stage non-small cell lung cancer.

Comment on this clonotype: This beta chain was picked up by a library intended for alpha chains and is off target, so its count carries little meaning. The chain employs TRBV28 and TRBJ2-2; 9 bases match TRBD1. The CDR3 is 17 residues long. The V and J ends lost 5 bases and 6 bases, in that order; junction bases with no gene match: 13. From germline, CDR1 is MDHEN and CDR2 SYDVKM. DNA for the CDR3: TGTGCCAGCAGTGAGGAATCGGACAGGGGATACTCCGGGGAGCTGTTTTTT. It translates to CASSEESDRGYSGELFF.

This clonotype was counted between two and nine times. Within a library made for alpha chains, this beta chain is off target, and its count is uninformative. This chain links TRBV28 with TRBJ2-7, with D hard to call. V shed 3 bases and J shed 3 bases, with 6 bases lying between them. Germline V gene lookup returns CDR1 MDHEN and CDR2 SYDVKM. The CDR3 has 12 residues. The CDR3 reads CASSFVDYEQYF. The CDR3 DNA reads TGTGCCAGCAGTTTCGTAGACTACGAGCAGTACTTC. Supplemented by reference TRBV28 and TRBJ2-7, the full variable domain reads DVKVTQSSRYLVKRTGEKVFLECVQDMDHENMFWYRQDPGLGLRLIYFSYDVKMKEKGDIPEGYSVSREKKERFSLILESASTNQTSMYLCASSFVDYEQYFGPGTRLTVT.

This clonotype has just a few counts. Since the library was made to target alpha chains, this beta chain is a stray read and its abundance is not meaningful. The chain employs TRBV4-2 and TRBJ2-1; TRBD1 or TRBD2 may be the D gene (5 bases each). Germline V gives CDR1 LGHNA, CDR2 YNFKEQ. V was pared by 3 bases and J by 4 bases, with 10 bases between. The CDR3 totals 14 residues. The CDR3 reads CASSQGEYYNEQFF. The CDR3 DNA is TGTGCCAGCAGCCAGGGGGAATATTACAATGAGCAGTTCTTC.

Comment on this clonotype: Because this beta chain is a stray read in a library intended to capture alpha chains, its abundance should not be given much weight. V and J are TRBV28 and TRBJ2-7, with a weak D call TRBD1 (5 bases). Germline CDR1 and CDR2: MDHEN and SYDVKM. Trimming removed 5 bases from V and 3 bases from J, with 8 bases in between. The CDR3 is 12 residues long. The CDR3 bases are TGTGCCAGCAGTAAGACAGTCTACGAGCAGTACTTC. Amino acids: CASSKTVYEQYF.

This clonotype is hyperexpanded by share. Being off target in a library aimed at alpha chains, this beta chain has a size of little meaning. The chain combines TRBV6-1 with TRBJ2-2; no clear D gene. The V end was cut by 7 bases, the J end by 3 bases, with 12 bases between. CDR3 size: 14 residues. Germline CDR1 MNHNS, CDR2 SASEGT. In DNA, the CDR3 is TGTGCCAGCAAGGGCCGAGAGGACACCGGGGAGCTGTTTTTT. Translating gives CASKGREDTGELFF.

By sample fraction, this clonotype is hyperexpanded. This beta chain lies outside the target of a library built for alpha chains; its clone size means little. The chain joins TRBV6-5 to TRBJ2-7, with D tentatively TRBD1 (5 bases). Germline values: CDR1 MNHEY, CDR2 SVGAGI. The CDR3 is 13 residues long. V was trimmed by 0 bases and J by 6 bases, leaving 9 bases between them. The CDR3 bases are TGTGCCAGCAGTTACTCGAAGGGGTCCGAGCAGTACTTC. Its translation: CASSYSKGSEQYF.

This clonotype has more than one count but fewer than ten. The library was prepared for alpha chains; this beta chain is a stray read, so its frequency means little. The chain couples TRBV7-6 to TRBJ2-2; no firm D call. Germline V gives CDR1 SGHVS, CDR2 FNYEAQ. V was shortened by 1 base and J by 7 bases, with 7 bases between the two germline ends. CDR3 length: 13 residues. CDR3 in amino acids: CASSLDPSGELFF. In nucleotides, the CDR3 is TGTGCCAGCAGCTTAGATCCCAGCGGGGAGCTGTTTTTT.

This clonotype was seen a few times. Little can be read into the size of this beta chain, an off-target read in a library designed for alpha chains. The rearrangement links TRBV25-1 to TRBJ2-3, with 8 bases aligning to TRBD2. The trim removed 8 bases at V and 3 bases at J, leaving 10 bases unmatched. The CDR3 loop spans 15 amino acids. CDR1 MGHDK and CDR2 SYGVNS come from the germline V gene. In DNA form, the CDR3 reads TGTGCCAGCGGCGTTGGAGCGGGGGATACAGATACGCAGTATTTT. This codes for CASGVGAGDTDTQYF.

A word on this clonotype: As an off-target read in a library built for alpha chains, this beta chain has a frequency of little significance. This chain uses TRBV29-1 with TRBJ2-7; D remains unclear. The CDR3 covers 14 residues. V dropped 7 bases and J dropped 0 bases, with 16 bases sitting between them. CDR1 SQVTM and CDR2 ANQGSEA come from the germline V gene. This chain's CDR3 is CSAETPESSYEQYF. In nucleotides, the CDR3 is TGCAGCGCAGAAACCCCGGAAAGCTCCTACGAGCAGTACTTC.

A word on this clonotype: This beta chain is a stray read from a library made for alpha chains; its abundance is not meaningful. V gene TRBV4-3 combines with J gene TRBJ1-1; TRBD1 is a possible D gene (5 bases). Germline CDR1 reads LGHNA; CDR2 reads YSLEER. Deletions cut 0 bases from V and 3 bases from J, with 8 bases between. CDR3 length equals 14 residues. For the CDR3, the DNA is TGCGCCAGCAGCCAAGATCTGGGGGACACTGAAGCTTTCTTT. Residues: CASSQDLGDTEAFF.

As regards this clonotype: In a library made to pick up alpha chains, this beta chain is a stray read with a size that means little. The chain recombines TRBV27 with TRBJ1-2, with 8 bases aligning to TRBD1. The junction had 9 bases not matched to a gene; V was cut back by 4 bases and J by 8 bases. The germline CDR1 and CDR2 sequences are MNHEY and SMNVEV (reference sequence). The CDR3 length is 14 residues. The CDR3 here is CASSSGTGSKGYTF. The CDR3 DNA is TGTGCCAGCAGTTCCGGGACAGGTTCGAAAGGCTACACCTTC.

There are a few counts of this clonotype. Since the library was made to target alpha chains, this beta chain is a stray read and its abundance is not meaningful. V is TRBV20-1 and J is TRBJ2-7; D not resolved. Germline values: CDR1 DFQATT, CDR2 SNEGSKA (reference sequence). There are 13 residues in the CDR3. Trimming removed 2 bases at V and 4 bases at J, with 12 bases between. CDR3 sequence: CSARNYFNYEQYF. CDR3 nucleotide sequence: TGCAGTGCTAGAAACTACTTTAATTACGAGCAGTACTTC.

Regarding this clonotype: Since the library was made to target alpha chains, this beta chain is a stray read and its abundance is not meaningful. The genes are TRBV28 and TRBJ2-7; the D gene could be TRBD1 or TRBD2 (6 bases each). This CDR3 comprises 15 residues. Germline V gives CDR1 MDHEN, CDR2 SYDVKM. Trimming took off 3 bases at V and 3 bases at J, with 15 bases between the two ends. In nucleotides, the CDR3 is TGTGCCAGCAGTTTCGGAGGGGGAACACACTACGAGCAGTACTTC. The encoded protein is CASSFGGGTHYEQYF.

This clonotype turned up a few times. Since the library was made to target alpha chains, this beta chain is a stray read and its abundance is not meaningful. CDR3 sequence reads: CASSLWTRATDTQYF. The CDR3 bases are TGCGCCAGCAGCTTGTGGACACGAGCCACAGATACGCAGTATTTT. The chain joins TRBV5-1 to TRBJ2-3, with D tentatively TRBD1 (5 bases). The CDR3 sequence is 15 residues long. CDR1 is SGHRS and CDR2 is YFSETQ in the germline V gene. V lost 1 base to trimming and J lost 2 bases, with 11 bases between them.

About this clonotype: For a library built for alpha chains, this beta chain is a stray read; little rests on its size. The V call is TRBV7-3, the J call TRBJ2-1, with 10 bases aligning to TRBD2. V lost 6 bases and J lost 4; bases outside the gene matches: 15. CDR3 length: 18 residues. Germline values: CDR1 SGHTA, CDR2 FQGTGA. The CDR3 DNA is TGTGCCAGCAGGATAACTAGCGGGGACCCGAGGGATTACAATGAGCAGTTCTTC. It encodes CASRITSGDPRDYNEQFF. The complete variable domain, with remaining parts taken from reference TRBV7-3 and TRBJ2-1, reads GAGVSQTPSNKVTEKGKYVELRCDPISGHTALYWYRQSLGQGPEFLIYFQGTGAADDSGLPNDRFFAVRPEGSVSTLKIQRTERGDSAVYLCASRITSGDPRDYNEQFFGPGTRLTVL.

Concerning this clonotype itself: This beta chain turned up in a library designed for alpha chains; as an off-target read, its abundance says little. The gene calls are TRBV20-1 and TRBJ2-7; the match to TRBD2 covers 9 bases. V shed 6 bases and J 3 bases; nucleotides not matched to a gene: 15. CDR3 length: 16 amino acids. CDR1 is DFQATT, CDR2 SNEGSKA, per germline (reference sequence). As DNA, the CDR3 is TGCAGTGCCTGCCGACGAGGGGTAGCGGGAGACTACGAGCAGTACTTC. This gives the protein CSACRRGVAGDYEQYF.

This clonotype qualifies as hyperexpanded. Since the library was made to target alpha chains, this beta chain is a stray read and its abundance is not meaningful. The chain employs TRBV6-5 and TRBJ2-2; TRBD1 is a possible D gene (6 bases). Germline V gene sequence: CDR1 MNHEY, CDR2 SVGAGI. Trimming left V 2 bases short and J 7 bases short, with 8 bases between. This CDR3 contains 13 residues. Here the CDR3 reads CASSYKGGGELFF. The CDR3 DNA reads TGTGCCAGCAGTTACAAAGGGGGCGGGGAGCTGTTTTTT.

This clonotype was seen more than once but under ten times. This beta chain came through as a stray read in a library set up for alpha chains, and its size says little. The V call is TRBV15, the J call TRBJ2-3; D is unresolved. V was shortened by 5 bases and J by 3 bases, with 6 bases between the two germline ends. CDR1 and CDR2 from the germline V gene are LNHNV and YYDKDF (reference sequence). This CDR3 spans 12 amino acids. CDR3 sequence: CATSVSTDTQYF. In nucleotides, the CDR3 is TGTGCCACCAGCGTTAGTACAGATACGCAGTATTTT.